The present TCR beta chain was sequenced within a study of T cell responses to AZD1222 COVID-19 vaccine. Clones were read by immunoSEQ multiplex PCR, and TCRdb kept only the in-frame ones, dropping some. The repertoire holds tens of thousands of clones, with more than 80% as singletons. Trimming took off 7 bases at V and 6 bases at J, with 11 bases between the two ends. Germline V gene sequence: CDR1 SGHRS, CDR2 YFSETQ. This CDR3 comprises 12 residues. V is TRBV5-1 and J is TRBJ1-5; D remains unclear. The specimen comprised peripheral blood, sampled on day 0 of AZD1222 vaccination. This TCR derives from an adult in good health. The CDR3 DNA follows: TGCGCCAGCGTCCCGGGGAGTCAGCCCCAGCATTTT. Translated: CASVPGSQPQHF.